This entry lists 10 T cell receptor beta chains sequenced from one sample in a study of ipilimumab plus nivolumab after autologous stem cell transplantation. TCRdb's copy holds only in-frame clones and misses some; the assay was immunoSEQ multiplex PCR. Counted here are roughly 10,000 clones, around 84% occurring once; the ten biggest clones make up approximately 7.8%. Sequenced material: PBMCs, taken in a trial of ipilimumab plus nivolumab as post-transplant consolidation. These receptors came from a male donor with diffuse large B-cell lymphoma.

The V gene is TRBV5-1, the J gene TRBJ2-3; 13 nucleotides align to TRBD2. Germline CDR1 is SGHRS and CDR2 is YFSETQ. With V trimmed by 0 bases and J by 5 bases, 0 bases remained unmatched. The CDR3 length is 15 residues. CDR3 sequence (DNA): TGCGCCAGCAGCTTGGGGACTAGCGGGGGAGATACGCAGTATTTT. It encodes CASSLGTSGGDTQYF.

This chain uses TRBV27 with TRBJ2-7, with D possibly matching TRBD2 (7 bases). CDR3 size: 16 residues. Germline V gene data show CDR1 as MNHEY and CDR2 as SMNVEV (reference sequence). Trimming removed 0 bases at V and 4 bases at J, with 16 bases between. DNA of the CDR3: TGTGCCAGCAGTTTATCTGGGGGGGGGCCTTCTTACGAGCAGTACTTC. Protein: CASSLSGGGPSYEQYF.

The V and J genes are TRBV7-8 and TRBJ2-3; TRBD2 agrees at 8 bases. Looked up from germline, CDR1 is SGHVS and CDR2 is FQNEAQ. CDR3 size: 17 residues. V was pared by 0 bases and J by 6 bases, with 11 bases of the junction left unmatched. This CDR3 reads CASSLAPPGGGRDTQYF. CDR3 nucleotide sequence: TGTGCCAGCAGCTTAGCGCCCCCTGGCGGGGGGAGGGATACGCAGTATTTT.

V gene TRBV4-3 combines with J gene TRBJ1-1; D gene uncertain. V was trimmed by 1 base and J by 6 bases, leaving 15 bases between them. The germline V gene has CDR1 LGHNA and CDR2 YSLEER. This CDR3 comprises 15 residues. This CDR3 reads CASSQGFPDTAEAFF. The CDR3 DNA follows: TGCGCCAGCAGCCAAGGGTTCCCTGACACGGCTGAAGCTTTCTTT.

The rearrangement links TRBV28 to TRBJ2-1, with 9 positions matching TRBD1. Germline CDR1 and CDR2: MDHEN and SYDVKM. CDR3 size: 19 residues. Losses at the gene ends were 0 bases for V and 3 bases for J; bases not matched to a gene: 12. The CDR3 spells CASSLWGITGQGYYNEQFF. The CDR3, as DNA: TGTGCCAGCAGTTTATGGGGTATAACGGGACAGGGCTACTACAATGAGCAGTTCTTC.

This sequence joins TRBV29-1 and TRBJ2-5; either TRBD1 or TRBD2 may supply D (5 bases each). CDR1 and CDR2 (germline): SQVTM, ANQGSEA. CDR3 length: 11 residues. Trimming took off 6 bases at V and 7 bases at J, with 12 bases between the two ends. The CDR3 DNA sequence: TGCAGCGTCAAAGGTGGGGGGACCCAGTACTTC. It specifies CSVKGGGTQYF. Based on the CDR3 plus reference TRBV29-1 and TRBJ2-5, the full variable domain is SAVISQKPSRDICQRGTSLTIQCQVDSQVTMMFWYRQQPGQSLTLIATANQGSEATYESGFVIDKFPISRPNLTFSTLTVSNMSPEDSSIYLCSVKGGGTQYFGPGTRLLVL.

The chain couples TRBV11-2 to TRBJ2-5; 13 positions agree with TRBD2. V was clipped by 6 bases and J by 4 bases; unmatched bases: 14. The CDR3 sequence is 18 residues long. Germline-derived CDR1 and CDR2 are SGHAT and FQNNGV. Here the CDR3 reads CASRQKLAGGLSSETQYF. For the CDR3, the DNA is TGTGCCAGCAGGCAAAAACTAGCGGGGGGGCTTTCGTCAGAGACCCAGTACTTC.

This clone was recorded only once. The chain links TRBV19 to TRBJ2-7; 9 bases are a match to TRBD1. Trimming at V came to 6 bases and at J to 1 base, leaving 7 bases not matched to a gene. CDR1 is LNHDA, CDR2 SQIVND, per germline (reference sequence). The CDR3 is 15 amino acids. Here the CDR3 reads CASRYGQGLSYEQYF. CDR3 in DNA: TGTGCCAGTAGATATGGACAGGGGCTTTCCTACGAGCAGTACTTC.

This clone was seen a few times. The CDR3: CASSVGGGENGNEQFF. Here the CDR3 DNA reads TGTGCCAGCAGCGTAGGCGGTGGGGAAAACGGTAATGAGCAGTTCTTC. The chain couples TRBV9 to TRBJ2-1; no reliable D call. The CDR3 has 16 amino acids. Germline V gene sequence: CDR1 SGDLS, CDR2 YYNGEE. The germline V and J ends were trimmed by 0 bases and 7 bases, with 17 bases remaining between them.

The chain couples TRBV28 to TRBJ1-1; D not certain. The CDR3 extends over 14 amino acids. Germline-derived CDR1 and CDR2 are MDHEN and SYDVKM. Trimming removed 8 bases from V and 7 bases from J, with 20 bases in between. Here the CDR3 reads CASRSSRGHLEAFF. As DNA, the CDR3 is TGTGCCAGCCGCTCATCGCGTGGGCACCTTGAAGCTTTCTTT.